The 15 T cell receptor beta chains below come from one sample, sequenced in a study of human T cells and chemical hapten exposure. TCRdb redid the calling of the RACE reads with MiXCR, one entry per CDR3 protein. The repertoire holds 380,000 or so distinct CDR3 sequences, nearly 5% seen once, with roughly 2.4% in the top ten. Time point indicated: patch test 1, 2 weeks after DPC sensitization. Described treatment: therapeutic diphenylcyclopropenone sensitization with weekly scalp DPC. Sequencing used whole blood, obtained in connection with sensitization to the hapten diphenylcyclopropenone (DPC). The receptors come from a woman aged 45 to 65 with alopecia areata. Some clones in this sample may be carry-over from other donors' samples.

In its sample, this clonotype was seen a few times. This chain uses TRBV5-1 with TRBJ2-7, with D perhaps TRBD1 or TRBD2 (6 bases each). The germline V and J ends were trimmed by 2 bases and 2 bases, with 14 bases remaining between them. This CDR3 contains 15 residues. The germline gives CDR1 SGHRS, CDR2 YFSETQ. The CDR3 sequence is CASSLGGTLTYEQYF. The DNA of the CDR3 is TGCGCCAGCAGCTTAGGAGGGACACTTACCTACGAGCAGTACTTC.

This clonotype was seen at least ten times. The chain has TRBV18 and TRBJ2-3; 9 bases agree with TRBD1. Per the germline V gene, CDR1 is KGHSH and CDR2 is LQKENI. The CDR3 extends over 15 amino acids. J gave up 0 bases and V 6 bases, and 4 bases lay outside the gene matches. CDR3 sequence (DNA): TGTGCCAGCTCCCCCACAGGGGGCAGCACAGATACGCAGTATTTT. Its translation is CASSPTGGSTDTQYF.

This clonotype appeared a few times. This chain uses TRBV6-1 with TRBJ1-1, with D unresolved. Trimming took 3 bases from V and 11 from J, leaving 10 bases between them. Germline assignment: CDR1 MNHNS and CDR2 SASEGT. The CDR3 is 11 residues long. CDR3 sequence (DNA): TGTGCCAGCAGTGATCCCCTCCCCGCTTTCTTT. It yields the protein CASSDPLPAFF.

There are many counts of this clonotype. This sequence joins TRBV5-1 and TRBJ2-3; D may be TRBD2 (5 bases). CDR3 length: 17 residues. CDR1 SGHRS and CDR2 YFSETQ come from the germline V gene. The ends were cut back, 1 base at V and 5 bases at J, with 20 bases in the middle. The CDR3 loop is CASSLTPEGFPKDTQYF. Written as DNA, the CDR3 is TGCGCCAGCAGCTTGACCCCAGAGGGCTTCCCTAAAGATACGCAGTATTTT.

This clonotype was recorded many times. This chain uses TRBV20-1 with TRBJ2-1; 10 nucleotides agree with TRBD2. CDR1 is DFQATT and CDR2 is SNEGSKA in the germline V gene (reference sequence). J gave up 0 bases and V 4 bases, and 3 bases lay outside the gene matches. CDR3 size: 15 residues. Here the CDR3 reads CSANSGGSSYNEQFF. CDR3 DNA sequence: TGCAGTGCTAATAGCGGGGGGAGCTCCTACAATGAGCAGTTCTTC.

For this clonotype: Given the absence of the conserved phenylalanine or tryptophan at the CDR3 end, a read error is likely. The chain recombines TRBV28 with TRBJ2-1; 11 bases fit TRBD1. The length of the CDR3 is 17 residues. The V gene end was trimmed by 3 bases and the J gene end by 7 bases; junction bases not matched to a gene: 11. Germline values: CDR1 MDHEN, CDR2 SYDVKM. CDR3 in amino acids: CASSLTPGQGAGNEQFI. Written as DNA, the CDR3 is TGTGCCAGCAGTTTGACACCCGGACAGGGGGCTGGGAATGAGCAGTTCATC.

This clonotype was seen many times. V is TRBV6-5 and J is TRBJ2-7; no firm D call. The CDR3 totals 13 residues. V lost 6 bases, J lost 6 bases, and 15 bases lay in between. The V gene's germline CDR1 is MNHEY and CDR2 SVGAGI. CDR3 DNA: TGTGCCAGCAGCCCCGGCCAGTCCCGCGAGCAGTACTTC. This translates into CASSPGQSREQYF.

This clonotype was seen ten or more times. V and J are TRBV6-1 and TRBJ1-2, with D unclear. This CDR3 has 13 amino acids. Looked up from germline, CDR1 is MNHNS and CDR2 is SASEGT. Deletions cut 6 bases from V and 0 bases from J, with 8 bases between. The CDR3 bases are TGTGCCAGCAGCTCCACATCTAACTATGGCTACACCTTC. This sequence encodes CASSSTSNYGYTF.

V usage is TRBV12-3 or TRBV12-4 and J usage is TRBJ1-1; D gene ambiguous. The germline V and J ends were trimmed by 2 bases and 10 bases, with 11 bases remaining between them. The CDR3 has 12 amino acids. CDR3 region: CASSLNPAGAFF. The CDR3 DNA reads TGTGCCAGCAGTTTAAACCCGGCAGGAGCTTTCTTT.

This clonotype was recorded many times. The V gene is TRBV6-5, the J gene TRBJ2-2; the D gene is possibly TRBD1 (5 bases). Germline V gene lookup returns CDR1 MNHEY and CDR2 SVGAGI. Trimming left V 5 bases short and J 6 bases short, with 13 bases between. CDR3 length: 14 amino acids. CDR3 loop: CASSMAGFAGELFF. The DNA of the CDR3 is TGTGCCAGCAGTATGGCAGGGTTTGCCGGGGAGCTGTTTTTT.

This clonotype was detected many times. The rearrangement joins TRBV25-1 to TRBJ2-7, with D possibly being TRBD2 (6 bases). Germline CDR1 is MGHDK and CDR2 is SYGVNS. The CDR3 is 14 amino acids. V was cut by 2 bases and J by 2 bases, with 10 bases left in between. The CDR3 nucleotides are TGTGCCAGCAGTGAACTCGGGGGTGCCTACGAGCAGTACTTC. Translation: CASSELGGAYEQYF.

The chain uses TRBV7-7 and TRBJ1-4; D is unclear. The CDR3 has 13 residues. CDR1 and CDR2 from the germline V gene are SSHAT and FNYEAQ (reference sequence). The V and J ends lost 5 bases and 3 bases respectively, with 7 bases between them. DNA for the CDR3: TGTGCCAGCAGCGGTGGTCCTAATGAAAAACTGTTTTTT. It translates to CASSGGPNEKLFF.

In this sample, this clonotype turned up a few times. The V gene is TRBV7-3, the J gene TRBJ2-5; 8 positions match TRBD2. The trim removed 5 bases at V and 6 bases at J, leaving 8 bases unmatched. Per the germline V gene, CDR1 is SGHTA and CDR2 is FQGTGA. The CDR3 spans 14 residues. The CDR3 nucleotides are TGTGCCAGCAGCCCCCCGGGAGGGCAAAAGACCCAGTACTTC. Protein: CASSPPGGQKTQYF.

This clonotype was seen at least ten times. The J gene is TRBJ2-1, the V gene TRBV29-1; TRBD2 aligns across 10 bases. The V gene end was trimmed by 3 bases and the J gene end by 6 bases; junction bases not matched to a gene: 8. CDR1 is SQVTM and CDR2 is ANQGSEA in the germline V gene. This CDR3 is 15 amino acids long. CDR3 region: CSVERSSGRSNEQFF. The CDR3 bases are TGCAGCGTTGAGAGGTCTAGCGGGAGAAGCAATGAGCAGTTCTTC.

This clonotype was observed a handful of times. V is TRBV6-6 and J is TRBJ2-7; 10 nucleotides line up with TRBD2. This CDR3 region has 15 residues. Germline V gene lookup returns CDR1 MNHNY and CDR2 SVGAGI (reference sequence). The junction had 2 bases not matched to a gene; V was cut back by 0 bases and J by 3 bases. This CDR3 reads CASSYSGLADYEQYF. CDR3 DNA sequence: TGTGCCAGCAGTTACTCAGGACTAGCGGACTACGAGCAGTACTTC.